The 12 T cell receptor beta chains in this list originate from one sample, sequenced in a study of esophageal squamous cell carcinoma under preoperative chemotherapy. Documented time point: before preoperative PTX-NDP chemotherapy. TCRdb called the PCR reads again in MiXCR, with one record for every CDR3 protein. Of about 16,000 distinct CDR3 sequences listed, 48% were seen once; the top ten hold more than 25%. This sample was gathered from a patient given preoperative chemotherapy. These receptors came from a human donor with esophageal squamous cell carcinoma. The donor label of this sample is uncertain.

This chain joins TRBV7-2 and TRBJ2-1; possible D gene TRBD2, 6 bases. The DNA end is a closer match to TRBJ2-7, so the J assignment may be wrong. The germline V gene has CDR1 SGHTA and CDR2 FQGNSA. The CDR3 runs 18 residues. Here the CDR3 reads CASSLVVWEAGSYNEQYF. The CDR3 DNA reads as TGTGCCAGCAGCTTAGTTGTGTGGGAGGCAGGTTCCTACAATGAGCAGTACTTC.

Many counts were recorded for this clonotype. The rearrangement links TRBV7-8 to TRBJ2-5; the match to TRBD1 covers 8 bases. V was pared by 6 bases and J by 5 bases, with 5 bases of the junction left unmatched. The CDR3 spans 13 residues. Germline V lookup: CDR1 SGHVS, CDR2 FQNEAQ. The CDR3 sequence: CASSRDRGETQYF. The CDR3 bases are TGTGCCAGCAGTAGAGACAGGGGTGAGACCCAGTACTTC.

This clonotype was seen only a few times. This chain joins TRBV12-3 or TRBV12-4 and TRBJ2-1; D possibly uses TRBD1 or TRBD2 (5 bases each). The CDR3 runs 14 residues. Trimming cost V 2 bases and J 9 bases, with 14 bases left between them. The CDR3 region is CASSLSSRESEQFF. CDR3 in DNA: TGTGCCAGCAGTTTAAGTTCCAGGGAGAGTGAGCAGTTCTTC.

This clonotype was seen ten or more times. The chain links TRBV12-3 or TRBV12-4 to TRBJ2-1; 15 bases line up with TRBD2. J lost 1 base, V lost 7 bases, and 8 bases had no gene match. This CDR3 contains 18 residues. The CDR3 sequence: CASIWTSGRVKSYNEQFF. In nucleotides, the CDR3 is TGTGCCAGCATCTGGACTAGCGGGAGGGTGAAGTCCTACAATGAGCAGTTCTTC.

This clonotype is a singleton in its sample. The chain joins TRBV28 to TRBJ1-6; 7 bases fit TRBD1. The V gene end was trimmed by 5 bases and the J gene end by 7 bases; junction bases not matched to a gene: 5. The CDR3 is 14 amino acids. The germline V gene has CDR1 MDHEN and CDR2 SYDVKM. CDR3 sequence (DNA): TGTGCCAGCAGTCTACCGGGACAGAATTCACCCCTCCACTTT. The encoded protein is CASSLPGQNSPLHF. Full variable domain (outside the CDR3, taken from reference TRBV28 and TRBJ1-6): DVKVTQSSRYLVKRTGEKVFLECVQDMDHENMFWYRQDPGLGLRLIYFSYDVKMKEKGDIPEGYSVSREKKERFSLILESASTNQTSMYLCASSLPGQNSPLHFGNGTRLTVT.

At least ten counts were recorded for this clonotype. The V and J genes are TRBV27 and TRBJ2-4; D unclear. With 5 bases removed from V and 8 bases from J, the gap between germline ends came to 13 bases. Germline CDR1 MNHEY, CDR2 SMNVEV (reference sequence). The CDR3 has 13 residues. The CDR3 DNA reads TGTGCCAGCAGTGACTTCGGACGGGACATTCAGTACTTC. It encodes CASSDFGRDIQYF.

The chain is built from TRBV7-2 and TRBJ2-7; weak D call: TRBD1 (5 bases). The germline gives CDR1 SGHTA, CDR2 FQGNSA. The ends were cut back, 5 bases at V and 6 bases at J, with 11 bases in the middle. There are 12 residues in the CDR3. The CDR3 region has the DNA TGTGCCAGCAGCGGGGCGGTGGGCGAGCAGTACTTC. Protein: CASSGAVGEQYF.

This clonotype was recorded many times. One end of the junction varies from germline; a read error may be responsible. The V gene is TRBV7-3, the J gene TRBJ2-2, with D possibly TRBD1 on 7 matching bases. CDR1 is SGHTA and CDR2 is FQGTGA in the germline V gene. CDR3 size: 16 residues. The CDR3: CASSLTQGGNTGELFF. In DNA, the CDR3 is TGTGCCAGCAGCCTAACTCAGGGGGGGAACACCGGGGAGCTGTTTTTT. Supplemented by reference TRBV7-3 and TRBJ2-2, the full variable domain reads GAGVSQTPSNKVTEKGKYVELRCDPISGHTALYWYRQSLGQGPEFLIYFQGTGAADDSGLPNDRFFAVRPEGSVSTLKIQRTERGDSAVYLCASSLTQGGNTGELFFGEGSRLTVL.

The chain links TRBV6-1 to TRBJ2-4; 8 bases agree with TRBD1. The CDR3 extends over 14 amino acids. The V gene's germline CDR1 is MNHNS and CDR2 SASEGT. The V gene end was trimmed by 5 bases and the J gene end by 5 bases; junction bases not matched to a gene: 5. The DNA for the CDR3 is TGTGCCAGCAGTAGGACAGGGCGTGAAAACATTCAGTACTTC. Protein: CASSRTGRENIQYF.

In its sample, this clonotype was seen a few times. V gene TRBV7-2 combines with J gene TRBJ1-4; D gene uncertain. The CDR3 consists of 15 residues. Trimming left V 5 bases short and J 4 bases short, with 14 bases between. Germline V gene data show CDR1 as SGHTA and CDR2 as FQGNSA. The CDR3 sequence: CASSRRTGLNEKLFF. As DNA, the CDR3 is TGTGCCAGCAGCCGTAGAACCGGGCTTAATGAAAAACTGTTTTTT.

V and J are TRBV7-8 and TRBJ1-5; 8 nucleotides align to TRBD1. Germline V lookup: CDR1 SGHVS, CDR2 FQNEAQ. V was pared by 5 bases and J by 5 bases, with 8 bases of the junction left unmatched. CDR3 length: 15 residues. CDR3 bases: TGTGCCAGCAGCAGTGAGACAGGGGTTTATCAGCCCCAGCATTTT. This sequence encodes CASSSETGVYQPQHF.

The chain combines TRBV7-2 with TRBJ2-1, with D perhaps matching TRBD2 (5 bases). The germline V gene encodes CDR1 SGHTA and CDR2 FQGNSA. The CDR3 totals 14 residues. The V gene lost 1 base and the J gene lost 6 bases, with 10 bases spanning the gap. Here the CDR3 DNA reads TGTGCCAGCAGCTTAGATTTTGCGGGCAATGAGCAGTTCTTC. Its translation is CASSLDFAGNEQFF.